The sequence of this TCR beta chain was determined in a study of T cells in Graves' hyperthyroidism and ophthalmopathy. With 2 bases removed from V and 2 bases from J, the gap between germline ends came to 13 bases. Germline assignment: CDR1 MGHRA and CDR2 YSYEKL. This CDR3 has 16 residues. Amplification yielded TCR beta CDR3 regions, with RNA transcripts as the source. HTBI primers drove first-round RT-PCR of the TCR CDR3. TCRdb used MiXCR to reprocess the multiplex PCR reads, holding one entry per CDR3 protein. This table has hundreds of thousands of distinct CDR3 sequences, 45% appearing once. This TCR derives from an adult man with Graves' disease, either hyperthyroidism or ophthalmopathy (not recorded which). The source material was peripheral blood or thyroid tissue (not recorded which). V is TRBV4-1 and J is TRBJ1-5; D possibly corresponds to TRBD1 (6 bases). CDR3 nucleotides: TGCGCCAGCAGCCAACGACAGGCTGGGGGCAATCAGCCCCAGCATTTT. This gives the protein CASSQRQAGGNQPQHF.